This T cell receptor (beta chain) came from a study of shared clonotypes between healthy human individuals. Overall study: The study used three CD4 naive, three CD4 memory, two CD8 naive and one CD8 memory plate per donor.

Findings and limits, study-wide: Naive CD4 clonotypes were shared across a handful of donors at about 5.2%. Clonotypes shared by all four sorted-subset donors had higher generation probabilities than non-shared clonotypes.

Trimming took off 5 bases at V and 4 bases at J, with 12 bases between the two ends. The CDR3 length is 15 residues. The germline gives CDR1 MDHEN, CDR2 SYDVKM. For this clone: Its specificity is unknown.

The method was immunoSEQ multiplex PCR; TCRdb's version includes in-frame clones alone and lacks a portion of them. This repertoire shows some 2 million clones, approximately 95% found once; its top ten account for more than 0.1%. The J gene is TRBJ2-6, the V gene TRBV28; D may be TRBD2 (6 bases). This TCR was sampled from a man aged 18-30 years in good health. The source material was naive CD4+ T cells sorted from blood. Subset reported: CD45RA+ positively selected. CDR3 nucleotides: TGTGCCAGCAGTGTGGAAGGACTAGGGGCCAACGTCCTGACTTTC. This codes for CASSVEGLGANVLTF.